One sample yielded the 5 T cell receptor beta chains listed below, sequenced in a study of T cell changes during pregnancy in multiple sclerosis. Assay used: immunoSEQ multiplex PCR; TCRdb lists only in-frame clones, some missing. The sample has just over 55,000 clones; approximately 90% are singletons. Source: peripheral blood, taken after pregnancy. The receptors derive from a female donor in good health, enrolled as a control in a pregnancy study.

The rearrangement links TRBV7-9 to TRBJ2-3; tentative D call: TRBD2 (6 bases). Germline CDR1 SEHNR, CDR2 FQNEAQ (reference sequence). This CDR3 is 16 amino acids long. Trimming left V 4 bases short and J 2 bases short, with 16 bases between. CDR3 sequence (DNA): TGTGCCAGCAGCTCCCCCGGGGGTAGAATCACAGATACGCAGTATTTT. Protein: CASSSPGGRITDTQYF.

The rearrangement uses TRBV28 and TRBJ1-5; weak D call: TRBD1 (5 bases). Germline CDR1 is MDHEN and CDR2 is SYDVKM. The V end lost 2 bases, the J end lost 7 bases, and 15 bases lay between the germline ends. CDR3 length: 15 residues. DNA for the CDR3: TGTGCCAGCAGTTTACTGACAGCGTTCGACCAGCCCCAGCATTTT. It specifies CASSLLTAFDQPQHF.

V gene TRBV5-1 combines with J gene TRBJ2-3; 13 nucleotides agree with TRBD2. The CDR3 has 16 residues. Unmatched junction bases numbered 8, after V lost 5 bases and J lost 5 bases. Per germline, CDR1 SGHRS and CDR2 YFSETQ. CDR3 sequence: CASSPRTSGGEDTQYF. CDR3 nucleotides: TGCGCCAGCAGTCCTCGGACTAGCGGGGGAGAAGATACGCAGTATTTT.

CDR3 coding DNA: TGCGCCAGCAGCCAAGATATAGCGGGAAGACTTGAGCAGTTCTTC. Its translation is CASSQDIAGRLEQFF. The chain recombines TRBV4-1 with TRBJ2-1; 8 positions agree with TRBD2. Unmatched junction bases numbered 7, after V lost 0 bases and J lost 9 bases. CDR3 length equals 15 residues. Per the germline V gene, CDR1 is MGHRA and CDR2 is YSYEKL.

The chain has TRBV6-5 and TRBJ1-1; the D is unclear. Germline V CDR1 and CDR2: MNHEY, SVGAGI. The length of the CDR3 is 11 residues. V was clipped by 2 bases and J by 8 bases, with 6 bases between them. In nucleotides, the CDR3 is TGTGCCAGCAGTTACGGGAGGGAAGCTTTCTTT. It codes for CASSYGREAFF.